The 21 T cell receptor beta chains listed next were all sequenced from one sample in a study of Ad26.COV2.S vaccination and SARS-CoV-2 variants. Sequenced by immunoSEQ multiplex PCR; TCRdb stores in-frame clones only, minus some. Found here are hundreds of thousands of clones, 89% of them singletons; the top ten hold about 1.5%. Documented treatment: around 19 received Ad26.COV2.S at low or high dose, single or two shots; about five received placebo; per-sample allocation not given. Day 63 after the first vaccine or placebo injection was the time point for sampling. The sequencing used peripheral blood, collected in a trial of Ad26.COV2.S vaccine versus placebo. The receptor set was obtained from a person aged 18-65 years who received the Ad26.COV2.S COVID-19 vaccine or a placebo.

The CDR3 region is CASSPRIDSYNEQFF. As DNA, the CDR3 is TGTGCCAGCAGCCCCCGAATAGACTCCTACAATGAGCAGTTCTTC. This chain links TRBV9 with TRBJ2-1, with D unresolved. Germline CDR1 reads SGDLS; CDR2 reads YYNGEE. This CDR3 has 15 amino acids. Between the trimmed V and J ends, which lost 4 bases and 0 bases, there was a span of 11 bases.

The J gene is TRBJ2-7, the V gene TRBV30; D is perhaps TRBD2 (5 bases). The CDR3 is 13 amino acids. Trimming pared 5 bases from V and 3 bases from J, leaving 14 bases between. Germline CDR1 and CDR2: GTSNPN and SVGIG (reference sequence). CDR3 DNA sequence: TGTGCCTGGGAACCCCGGAGGAGCTACGAGCAGTACTTC. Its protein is CAWEPRRSYEQYF.

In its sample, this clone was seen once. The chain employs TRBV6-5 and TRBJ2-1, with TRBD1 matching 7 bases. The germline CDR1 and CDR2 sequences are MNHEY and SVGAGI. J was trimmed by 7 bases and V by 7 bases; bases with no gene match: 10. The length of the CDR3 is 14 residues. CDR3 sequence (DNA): TGTGCCAGCACCCGACAGGGTAATGGAAATGAGCAGTTCTTC. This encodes CASTRQGNGNEQFF.

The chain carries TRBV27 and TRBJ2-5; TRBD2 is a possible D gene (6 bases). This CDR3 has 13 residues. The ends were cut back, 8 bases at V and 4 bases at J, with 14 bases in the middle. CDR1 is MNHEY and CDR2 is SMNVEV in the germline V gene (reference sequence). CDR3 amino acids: CASRPVGGETQYF. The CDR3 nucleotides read TGTGCCAGCCGGCCAGTCGGGGGAGAGACCCAGTACTTC.

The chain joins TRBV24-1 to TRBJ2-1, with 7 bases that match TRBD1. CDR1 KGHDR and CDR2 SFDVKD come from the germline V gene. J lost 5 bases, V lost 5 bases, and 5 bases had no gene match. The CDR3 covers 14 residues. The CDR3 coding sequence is TGTGCCACCAGTGCGACAGGGCGGGACAATGAGCAGTTCTTC. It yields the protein CATSATGRDNEQFF.

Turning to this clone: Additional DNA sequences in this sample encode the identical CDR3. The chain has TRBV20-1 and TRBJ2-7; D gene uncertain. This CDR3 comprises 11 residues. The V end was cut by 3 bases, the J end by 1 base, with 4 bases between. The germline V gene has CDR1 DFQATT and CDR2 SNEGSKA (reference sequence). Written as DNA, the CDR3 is TGCAGTGCTAGGGGGTCCTACGAGCAGTACTTC. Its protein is CSARGSYEQYF.

The CDR3 sequence is CASSLEPSGDVSYNEQFF. As DNA, the CDR3 is TGTGCCAGCAGCTTAGAACCGAGCGGGGATGTCTCCTACAATGAGCAGTTCTTC. The V call is TRBV7-2, the J call TRBJ2-1; 7 nucleotides match TRBD2. With 1 base clipped from V and 0 bases from J, the junction kept 9 bases outside the gene matches. CDR1 SGHTA and CDR2 FQGNSA come from the germline V gene. The CDR3 is 18 residues long.

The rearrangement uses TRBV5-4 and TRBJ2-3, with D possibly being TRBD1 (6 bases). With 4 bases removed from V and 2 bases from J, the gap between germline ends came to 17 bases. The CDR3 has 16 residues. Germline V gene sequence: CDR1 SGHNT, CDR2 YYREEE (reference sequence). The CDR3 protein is CASSLIGTPYTDTQYF. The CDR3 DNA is TGTGCCAGCAGCCTAATCGGGACACCTTACACAGATACGCAGTATTTT.

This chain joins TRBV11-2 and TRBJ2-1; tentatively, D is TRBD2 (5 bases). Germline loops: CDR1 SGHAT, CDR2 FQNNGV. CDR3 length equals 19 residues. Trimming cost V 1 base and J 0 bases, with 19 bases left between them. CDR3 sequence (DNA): TGTGCCAGCAGCTTAGCGCTAGCTAGTCCCCTAAGCTCCTACAATGAGCAGTTCTTC. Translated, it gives CASSLALASPLSSYNEQFF.

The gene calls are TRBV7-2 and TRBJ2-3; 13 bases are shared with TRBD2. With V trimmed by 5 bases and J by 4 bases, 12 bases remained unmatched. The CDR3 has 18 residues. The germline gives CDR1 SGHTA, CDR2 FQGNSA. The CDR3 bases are TGTGCCAGCAGCCTAGGACTAGCGGGGGACCCCGCTTCAGATACGCAGTATTTT. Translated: CASSLGLAGDPASDTQYF.

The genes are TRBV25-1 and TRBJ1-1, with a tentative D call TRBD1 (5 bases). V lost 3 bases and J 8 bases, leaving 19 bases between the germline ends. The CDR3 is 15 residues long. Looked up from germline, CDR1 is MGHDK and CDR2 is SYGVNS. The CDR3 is CASSDRDGRNAEAFF. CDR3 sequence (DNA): TGTGCCAGCAGTGACCGGGACGGGAGAAATGCCGAAGCTTTCTTT.

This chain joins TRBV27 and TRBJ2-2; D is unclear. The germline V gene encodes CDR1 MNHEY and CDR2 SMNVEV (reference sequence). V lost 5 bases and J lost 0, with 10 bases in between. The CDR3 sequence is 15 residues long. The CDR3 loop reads CASSPIFPNTGELFF. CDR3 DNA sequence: TGTGCCAGCAGTCCTATCTTCCCGAACACCGGGGAGCTGTTTTTT.

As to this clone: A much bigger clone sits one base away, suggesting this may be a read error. The chain's CDR3 is CATKTVSNTDTQYF. CDR3 nucleotides: TGTGCCACCAAAACGGTGTCTAACACAGATACGCAGTATTTT. The chain combines TRBV19 with TRBJ2-3, with D uncertain. The CDR3 totals 14 residues. Germline V gene lookup returns CDR1 LNHDA and CDR2 SQIVND (reference sequence). The germline V and J ends were trimmed by 10 bases and 2 bases, with 16 bases remaining between them.

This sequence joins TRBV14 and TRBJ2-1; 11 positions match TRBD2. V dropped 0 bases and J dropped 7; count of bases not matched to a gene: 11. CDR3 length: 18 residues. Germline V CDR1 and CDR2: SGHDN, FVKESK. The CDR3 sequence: CASSQEGGFSGGANEQFF. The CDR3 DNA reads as TGTGCCAGCAGCCAAGAGGGCGGTTTTAGCGGGGGGGCGAATGAGCAGTTCTTC.

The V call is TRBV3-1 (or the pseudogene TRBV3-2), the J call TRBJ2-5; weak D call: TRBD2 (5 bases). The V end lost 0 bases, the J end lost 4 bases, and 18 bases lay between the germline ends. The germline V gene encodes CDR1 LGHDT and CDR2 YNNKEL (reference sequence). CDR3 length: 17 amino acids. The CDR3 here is CASSQEWGRGIRETQYF. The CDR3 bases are TGTGCCAGCAGCCAAGAATGGGGTCGGGGAATTCGAGAGACCCAGTACTTC.

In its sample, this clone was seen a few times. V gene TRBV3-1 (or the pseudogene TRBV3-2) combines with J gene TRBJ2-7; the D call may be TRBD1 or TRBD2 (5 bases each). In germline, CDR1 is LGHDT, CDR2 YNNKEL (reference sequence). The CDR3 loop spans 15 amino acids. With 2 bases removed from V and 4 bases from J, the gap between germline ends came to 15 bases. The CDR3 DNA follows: TGTGCCAGCAGCCAATTCGCCGGGACGGCATACGAGCAGTACTTC. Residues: CASSQFAGTAYEQYF.

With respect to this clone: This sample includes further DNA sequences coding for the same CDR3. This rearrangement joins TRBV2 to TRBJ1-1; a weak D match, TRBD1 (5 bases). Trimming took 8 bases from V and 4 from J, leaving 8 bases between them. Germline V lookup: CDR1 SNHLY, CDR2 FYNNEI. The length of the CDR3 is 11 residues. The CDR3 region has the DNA TGTGCCAGCTTTGGGGGCACTGAAGCTTTCTTT. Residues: CASFGGTEAFF.

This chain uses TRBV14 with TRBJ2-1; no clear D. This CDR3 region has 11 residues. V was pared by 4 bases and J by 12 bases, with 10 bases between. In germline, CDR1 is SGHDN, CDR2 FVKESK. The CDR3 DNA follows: TGTGCCAGCAGCCTAGGCGGTAGGCAGTTCTTC. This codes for CASSLGGRQFF.

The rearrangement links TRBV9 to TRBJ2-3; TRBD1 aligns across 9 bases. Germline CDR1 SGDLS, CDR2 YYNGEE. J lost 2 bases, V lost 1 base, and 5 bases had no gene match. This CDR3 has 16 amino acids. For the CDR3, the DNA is TGTGCCAGCAGCGTACCGGGACAGGGTAACACAGATACGCAGTATTTT. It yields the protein CASSVPGQGNTDTQYF.

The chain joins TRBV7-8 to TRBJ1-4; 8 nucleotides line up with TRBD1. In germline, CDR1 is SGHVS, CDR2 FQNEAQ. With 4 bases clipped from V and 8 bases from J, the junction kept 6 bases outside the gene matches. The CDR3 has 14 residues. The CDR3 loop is CASSSRTGREKLFF. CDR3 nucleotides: TGTGCCAGCAGCTCCCGGACAGGGCGGGAAAAACTGTTTTTT.

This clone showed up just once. DNA of the CDR3: TGTGCCAGCAGCGTAGGAGTTTCGGACAGGCCCATCTATGGCTACACCTTC. Its protein is CASSVGVSDRPIYGYTF. This chain links TRBV9 with TRBJ1-2; 7 bases line up with TRBD1. The length of the CDR3 is 17 residues. Germline V gene lookup returns CDR1 SGDLS and CDR2 YYNGEE. J gave up 4 bases and V 0 bases, and 12 bases lay outside the gene matches.